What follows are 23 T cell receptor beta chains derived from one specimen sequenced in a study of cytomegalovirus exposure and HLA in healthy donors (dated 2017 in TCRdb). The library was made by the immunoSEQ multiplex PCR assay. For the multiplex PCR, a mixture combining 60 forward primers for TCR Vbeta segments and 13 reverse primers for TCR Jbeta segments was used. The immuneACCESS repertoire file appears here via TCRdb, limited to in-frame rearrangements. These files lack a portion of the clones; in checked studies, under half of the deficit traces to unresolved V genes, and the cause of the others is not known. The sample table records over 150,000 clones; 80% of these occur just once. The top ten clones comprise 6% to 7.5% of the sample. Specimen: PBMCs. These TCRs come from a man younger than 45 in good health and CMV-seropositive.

The CDR3 DNA sequence: TGCAGCGTTGTGGGACAGCCCCGGGAAAAACTGTTTTTT. This encodes CSVVGQPREKLFF. The chain joins TRBV29-1 to TRBJ1-4, with 7 bases that match TRBD1. The CDR3 is 13 residues long. In germline, CDR1 is SQVTM, CDR2 ANQGSEA. The trim removed 4 bases at V and 8 bases at J, leaving 7 bases unmatched.

The CDR3 spells CASARERVEPQHF. CDR3 coding DNA: TGTGCCAGCGCCCGGGAGAGGGTGGAGCCCCAGCATTTT. This rearrangement joins TRBV6-6 to TRBJ1-5; D is undetermined. Germline V gene data show CDR1 as MNHNY and CDR2 as SVGAGI (reference sequence). The germline V and J ends were trimmed by 8 bases and 8 bases, with 16 bases remaining between them. The CDR3 runs to 13 residues.

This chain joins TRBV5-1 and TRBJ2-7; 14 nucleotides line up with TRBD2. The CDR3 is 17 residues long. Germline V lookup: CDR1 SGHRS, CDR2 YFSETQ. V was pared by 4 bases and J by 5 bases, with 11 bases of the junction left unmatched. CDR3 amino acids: CASSAQRTSGRSHEQYF. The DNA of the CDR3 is TGCGCCAGCAGCGCCCAACGGACTAGCGGGAGGAGCCACGAGCAGTACTTC. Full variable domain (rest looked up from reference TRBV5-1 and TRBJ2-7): KAGVTQTPRYLIKTRGQQVTLSCSPISGHRSVSWYQQTPGQGLQFLFEYFSETQRNKGNFPGRFSGRQFSNSRSEMNVSTLELGDSALYLCASSAQRTSGRSHEQYFGPGTRLTVT.

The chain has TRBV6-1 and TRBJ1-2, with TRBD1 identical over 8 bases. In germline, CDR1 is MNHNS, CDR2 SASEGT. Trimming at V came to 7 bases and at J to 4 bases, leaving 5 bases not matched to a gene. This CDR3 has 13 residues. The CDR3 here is CASNRGGTYGYTF. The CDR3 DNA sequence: TGTGCCAGCAACAGGGGGGGTACCTATGGCTACACCTTC.

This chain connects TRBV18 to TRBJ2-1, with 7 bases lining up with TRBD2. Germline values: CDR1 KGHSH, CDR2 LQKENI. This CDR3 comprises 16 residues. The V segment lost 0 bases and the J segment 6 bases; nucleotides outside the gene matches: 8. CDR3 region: CASSPPSAGAVNEQFF. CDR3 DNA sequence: TGTGCCAGCTCACCACCGTCCGCGGGAGCCGTCAATGAGCAGTTCTTC.

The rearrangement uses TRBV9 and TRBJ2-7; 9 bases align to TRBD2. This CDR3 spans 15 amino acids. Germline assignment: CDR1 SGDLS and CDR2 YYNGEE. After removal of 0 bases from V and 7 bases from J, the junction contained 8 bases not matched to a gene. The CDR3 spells CASSVGRLAGTEQYF. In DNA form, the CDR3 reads TGTGCCAGCAGCGTAGGCCGGCTAGCGGGAACTGAGCAGTACTTC.

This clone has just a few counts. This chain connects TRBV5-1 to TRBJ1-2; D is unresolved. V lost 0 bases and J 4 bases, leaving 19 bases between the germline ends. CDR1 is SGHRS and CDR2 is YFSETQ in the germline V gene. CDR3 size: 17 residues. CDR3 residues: CASSLEGVPTDGYGYTF. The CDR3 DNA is TGCGCCAGCAGCTTGGAAGGAGTACCCACCGATGGCTATGGCTACACCTTC.

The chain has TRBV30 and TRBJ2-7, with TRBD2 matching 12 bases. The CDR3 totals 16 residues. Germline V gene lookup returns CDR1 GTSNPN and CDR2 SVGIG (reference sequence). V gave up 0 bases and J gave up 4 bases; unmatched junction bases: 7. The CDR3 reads CAWSVNPGTSGYEQYF. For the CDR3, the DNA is TGTGCCTGGAGTGTAAATCCCGGGACTAGCGGGTACGAGCAGTACTTC. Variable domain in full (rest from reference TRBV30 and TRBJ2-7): SQTIHQWPATLVQPVGSPLSLECTVEGTSNPNLYWYRQAAGRGLQLLFYSVGIGQISSEVPQNLSASRPQDRQFILSSKKLLLSDSGFYLCAWSVNPGTSGYEQYFGPGTRLTVT.

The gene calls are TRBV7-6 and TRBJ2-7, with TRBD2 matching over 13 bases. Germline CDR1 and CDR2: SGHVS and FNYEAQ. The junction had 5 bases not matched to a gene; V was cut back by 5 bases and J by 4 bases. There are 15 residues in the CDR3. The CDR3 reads CASSPGLAGEYEQYF. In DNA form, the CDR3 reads TGTGCCAGCAGCCCAGGACTAGCGGGAGAGTACGAGCAGTACTTC.

The CDR3 coding sequence is TGCGCCAGCATTCGCGGGGGGGCCTCCGATGAGCAGTTCTTC. Protein sequence: CASIRGGASDEQFF. J is TRBJ2-1 and V is TRBV5-1, with TRBD2 identical over 9 bases. The CDR3 extends over 14 amino acids. With 6 bases clipped from V and 8 bases from J, the junction kept 9 bases outside the gene matches. Germline V lookup: CDR1 SGHRS, CDR2 YFSETQ.

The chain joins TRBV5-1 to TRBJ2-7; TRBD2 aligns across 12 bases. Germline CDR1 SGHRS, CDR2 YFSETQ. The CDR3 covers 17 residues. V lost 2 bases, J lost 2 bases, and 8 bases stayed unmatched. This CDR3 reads CASSFQTSGGTAYEQYF. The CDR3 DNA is TGCGCCAGCAGCTTTCAAACTAGCGGGGGGACAGCCTACGAGCAGTACTTC.

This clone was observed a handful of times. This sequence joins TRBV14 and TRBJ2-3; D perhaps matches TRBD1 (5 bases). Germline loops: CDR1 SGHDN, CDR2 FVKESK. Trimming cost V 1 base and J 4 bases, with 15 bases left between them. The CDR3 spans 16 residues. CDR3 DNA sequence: TGTGCCAGCAGCCAAGGCCGCAGGGTCGTAGCAGATACGCAGTATTTT. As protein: CASSQGRRVVADTQYF.

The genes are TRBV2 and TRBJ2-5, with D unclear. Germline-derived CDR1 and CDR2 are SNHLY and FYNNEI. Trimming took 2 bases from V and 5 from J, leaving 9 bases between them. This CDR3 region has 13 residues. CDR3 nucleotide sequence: TGTGCCAGCAGTGAAAGCGTAAGGGAGACCCAGTACTTC. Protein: CASSESVRETQYF.

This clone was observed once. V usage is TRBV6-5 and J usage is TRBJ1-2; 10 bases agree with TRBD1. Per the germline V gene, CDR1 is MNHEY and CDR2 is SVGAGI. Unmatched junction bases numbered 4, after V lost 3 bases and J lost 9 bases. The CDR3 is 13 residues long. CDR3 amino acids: CASSYLGQGSYTF. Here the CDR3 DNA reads TGTGCCAGCAGTTATTTGGGACAGGGGAGCTACACCTTC.

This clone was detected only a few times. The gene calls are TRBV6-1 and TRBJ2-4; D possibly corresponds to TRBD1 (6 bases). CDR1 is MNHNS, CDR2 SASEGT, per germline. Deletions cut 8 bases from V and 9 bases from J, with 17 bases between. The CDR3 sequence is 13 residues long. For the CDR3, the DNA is TGTGCCAGCTCCAGGGGAGTCGAGAGCATTCAGTACTTC. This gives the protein CASSRGVESIQYF.

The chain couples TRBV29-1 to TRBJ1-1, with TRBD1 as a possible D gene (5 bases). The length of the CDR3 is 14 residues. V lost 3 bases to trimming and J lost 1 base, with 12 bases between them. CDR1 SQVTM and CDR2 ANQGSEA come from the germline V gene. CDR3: CSVERRGGNTEAFF. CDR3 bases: TGCAGCGTTGAGCGGAGGGGAGGGAACACTGAAGCTTTCTTT.

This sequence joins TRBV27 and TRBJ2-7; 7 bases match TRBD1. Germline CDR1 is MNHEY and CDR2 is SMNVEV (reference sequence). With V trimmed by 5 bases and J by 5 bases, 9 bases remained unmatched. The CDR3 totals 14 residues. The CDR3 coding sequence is TGTGCCAGCAGTCCTCGACAGGGCTGGAACGAGCAGTACTTC. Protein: CASSPRQGWNEQYF.

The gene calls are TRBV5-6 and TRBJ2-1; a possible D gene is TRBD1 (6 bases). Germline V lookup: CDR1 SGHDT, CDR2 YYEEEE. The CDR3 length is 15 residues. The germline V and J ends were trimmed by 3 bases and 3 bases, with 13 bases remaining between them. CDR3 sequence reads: CASSSGQILYNEQFF. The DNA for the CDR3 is TGTGCCAGCAGCTCCGGACAGATACTCTACAATGAGCAGTTCTTC. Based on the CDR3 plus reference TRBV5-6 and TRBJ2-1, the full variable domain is DAGVTQSPTHLIKTRGQQVTLRCSPKSGHDTVSWYQQALGQGPQFIFQYYEEEERQRGNFPDRFSGHQFPNYSSELNVNALLLGDSALYLCASSSGQILYNEQFFGPGTRLTVL.

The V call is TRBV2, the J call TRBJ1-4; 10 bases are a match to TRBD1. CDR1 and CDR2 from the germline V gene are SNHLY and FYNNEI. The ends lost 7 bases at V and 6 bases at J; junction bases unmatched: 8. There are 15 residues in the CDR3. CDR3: CASTHETGGDEKLFF. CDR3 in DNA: TGTGCCAGCACCCACGAGACAGGGGGCGATGAAAAACTGTTTTTT.

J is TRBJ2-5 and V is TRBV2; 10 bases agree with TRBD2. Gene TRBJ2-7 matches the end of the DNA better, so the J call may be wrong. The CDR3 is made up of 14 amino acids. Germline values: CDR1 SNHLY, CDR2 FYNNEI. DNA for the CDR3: TGTGCCAGCAGTGCTCTAGCGGGAGTGTACGAGCAGTACTTC. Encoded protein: CASSALAGVYEQYF.

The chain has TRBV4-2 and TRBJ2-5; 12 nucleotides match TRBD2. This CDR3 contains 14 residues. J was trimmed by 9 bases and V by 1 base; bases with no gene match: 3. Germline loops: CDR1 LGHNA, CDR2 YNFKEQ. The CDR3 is CASSQASSGGAQYF. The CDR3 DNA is TGTGCCAGCAGCCAAGCTTCTAGCGGGGGGGCCCAGTACTTC.

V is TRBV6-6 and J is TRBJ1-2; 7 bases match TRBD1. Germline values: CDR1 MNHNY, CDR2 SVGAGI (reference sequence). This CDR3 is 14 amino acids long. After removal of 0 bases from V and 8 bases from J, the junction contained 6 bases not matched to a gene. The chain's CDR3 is CASSYSRTGEGYTF. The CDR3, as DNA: TGTGCCAGCAGTTACTCCCGGACAGGAGAAGGCTACACCTTC.

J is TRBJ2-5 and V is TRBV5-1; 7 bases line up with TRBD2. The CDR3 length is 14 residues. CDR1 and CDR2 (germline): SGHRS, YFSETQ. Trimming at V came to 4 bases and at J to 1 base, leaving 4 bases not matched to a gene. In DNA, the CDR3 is TGCGCCAGCAGCCGGACGGGGGGCCAAGAGACCCAGTACTTC. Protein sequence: CASSRTGGQETQYF.